This entry lists 13 T cell receptor beta chains sequenced from one sample in a study of blood T cell repertoires in COVID-19 (dated by TCRdb to about 2020). Library preparation used the immunoSEQ multiplex PCR assay. Here the immuneACCESS table is served through TCRdb, limited to in-frame sequences with V and J called. Missing clones are a known gap in these copies; in checked studies unresolved V genes cover under half, and the rest lacks a known reason. Counted in this sample were about 110,000 clones; 84% of them appeared once. The ten biggest clones cover approximately 4.4% of the sample. The specimen sequenced was peripheral blood. The receptor set was obtained from a human donor in a cohort sampled during active COVID-19.

The chain combines TRBV24-1 with TRBJ2-2, with TRBD2 identical over 13 bases. V trimming: 4 bases; J trimming: 3 bases; junction bases outside the gene matches: 4. The CDR3 contains 17 residues. Germline V lookup: CDR1 KGHDR, CDR2 SFDVKD. The CDR3 coding sequence is TGTGCCACCAGTGACCGAGGACTAGCGGGAGACACCGGGGAGCTGTTTTTT. Encoded protein: CATSDRGLAGDTGELFF.

The chain carries TRBV19 and TRBJ2-1; 10 bases line up with TRBD1. After removal of 5 bases from V and 6 bases from J, the junction contained 4 bases not matched to a gene. Germline V gene data show CDR1 as LNHDA and CDR2 as SQIVND (reference sequence). The CDR3 is made up of 14 amino acids. In DNA, the CDR3 is TGTGCCAGTAGTCCGCGGGACAGGGGCAATGAGCAGTTCTTC. Amino acid sequence: CASSPRDRGNEQFF. Together with reference TRBV19 and TRBJ2-1, the CDR3 gives the full variable domain: DGGITQSPKYLFRKEGQNVTLSCEQNLNHDAMYWYRQDPGQGLRLIYYSQIVNDFQKGDIAEGYSVSREKKESFPLTVTSAQKNPTAFYLCASSPRDRGNEQFFGPGTRLTVL.

The chain employs TRBV27 and TRBJ2-7; the D gene is possibly TRBD2 (5 bases). Per the germline V gene, CDR1 is MNHEY and CDR2 is SMNVEV (reference sequence). The CDR3 is made up of 15 amino acids. The V end lost 6 bases, the J end lost 2 bases, and 17 bases lay between the germline ends. CDR3 DNA: TGTGCCAGCAGGTCTCGGGGAAATCCACCCTACGAGCAGTACTTC. It codes for CASRSRGNPPYEQYF.

The chain links TRBV6-4 to TRBJ1-1; TRBD1 aligns across 7 bases. Germline V gene data show CDR1 as MRHNA and CDR2 as SNTAGT. The V segment lost 6 bases and the J segment 2 bases; nucleotides outside the gene matches: 9. The CDR3 has 15 residues. The CDR3 region has the DNA TGTGCCAGCAGAAGGGTCGGGACAGCTAACACTGAAGCTTTCTTT. It encodes CASRRVGTANTEAFF.

V gene TRBV7-2 combines with J gene TRBJ1-1, with D possibly TRBD1 on 6 matching bases. The germline CDR1 and CDR2 sequences are SGHTA and FQGNSA. This CDR3 has 16 residues. Trimming removed 1 base at V and 4 bases at J, with 16 bases between. Here the CDR3 DNA reads TGTGCCAGCAGCTTAGACCCGGCAGGGGCGGGCACTGAAGCTTTCTTT. Protein product: CASSLDPAGAGTEAFF.

V gene TRBV19 combines with J gene TRBJ1-4, with D uncertain. Germline values: CDR1 LNHDA, CDR2 SQIVND (reference sequence). The CDR3 is 13 residues long. V lost 6 bases to trimming and J lost 2 bases, with 7 bases between them. CDR3 DNA: TGTGCCAGTAGCCTCTTGACTAATGAAAAACTGTTTTTT. Translating it yields CASSLLTNEKLFF.

The chain recombines TRBV5-5 with TRBJ1-1; D gene unclear. In germline, CDR1 is SGHKS, CDR2 YYEKEE (reference sequence). Between the trimmed V and J ends, which lost 3 bases and 5 bases, there was a span of 11 bases. There are 13 residues in the CDR3. The CDR3 loop reads CASSWRQITEAFF. CDR3 nucleotides: TGTGCCAGCAGCTGGAGGCAAATTACTGAAGCTTTCTTT.

The V and J genes are TRBV3-1 (or the pseudogene TRBV3-2) and TRBJ1-2; D uncertain. V shed 0 bases and J shed 1 base, with 12 bases lying between them. Germline-derived CDR1 and CDR2 are LGHDT and YNNKEL (reference sequence). CDR3 size: 16 residues. The chain's CDR3 is CASSQDLGGINYGYTF. CDR3 sequence (DNA): TGTGCCAGCAGCCAAGATTTAGGAGGGATTAACTATGGCTACACCTTC.

The CDR3 coding sequence is TGTGCCAGCGAACTAAGTTACAATGAGCAGTTCTTC. It codes for CASELSYNEQFF. The chain uses TRBV5-8 and TRBJ2-1; D gene ambiguous. Germline V gene sequence: CDR1 SGHTS, CDR2 YDEGEE. Trimming cost V 7 bases and J 4 bases, with 9 bases left between them. This CDR3 contains 12 residues.

The V and J genes are TRBV6-5 and TRBJ2-1; the match to TRBD2 covers 10 bases. Germline V gives CDR1 MNHEY, CDR2 SVGAGI. The CDR3 length is 14 residues. With 7 bases clipped from V and 2 bases from J, the junction kept 2 bases outside the gene matches. CDR3 nucleotides: TGTGCCAGCAAGGGACTAGCGACCTACAATGAGCAGTTCTTC. Translating gives CASKGLATYNEQFF.

This clone was observed once. V and J are TRBV6-5 and TRBJ1-2; TRBD1 matches 9 bases. In germline, CDR1 is MNHEY, CDR2 SVGAGI. The CDR3 loop spans 15 amino acids. Trimming cost V 10 bases and J 2 bases; bases outside gene matches: 11. CDR3 nucleotides: TGTGCCATTAAAACAGGGGGCGCGGGGAACTATGGCTACACCTTC. Encoded protein: CAIKTGGAGNYGYTF.

The chain has TRBV10-3 and TRBJ2-3; TRBD2 might be the D (6 bases). This CDR3 is 15 amino acids long. Trimming removed 6 bases from V and 3 bases from J, with 16 bases in between. The germline V gene encodes CDR1 ENHRY and CDR2 SYGVKD. The CDR3 is CAIRQTGVMTDTQYF. The CDR3 region has the DNA TGTGCCATCAGACAAACGGGAGTAATGACAGATACGCAGTATTTT.

This clone was seen once. V usage is TRBV7-3 and J usage is TRBJ2-1; 7 bases line up with TRBD2. The CDR3 has 16 residues. The germline CDR1 and CDR2 sequences are SGHTA and FQGTGA. The J segment lost 0 bases and the V segment lost 5 bases, leaving 7 bases of the junction unmatched. This CDR3 reads CASSPFGGSSYNEQFF. In DNA, the CDR3 is TGTGCCAGCAGCCCCTTCGGGGGGAGCTCCTACAATGAGCAGTTCTTC.